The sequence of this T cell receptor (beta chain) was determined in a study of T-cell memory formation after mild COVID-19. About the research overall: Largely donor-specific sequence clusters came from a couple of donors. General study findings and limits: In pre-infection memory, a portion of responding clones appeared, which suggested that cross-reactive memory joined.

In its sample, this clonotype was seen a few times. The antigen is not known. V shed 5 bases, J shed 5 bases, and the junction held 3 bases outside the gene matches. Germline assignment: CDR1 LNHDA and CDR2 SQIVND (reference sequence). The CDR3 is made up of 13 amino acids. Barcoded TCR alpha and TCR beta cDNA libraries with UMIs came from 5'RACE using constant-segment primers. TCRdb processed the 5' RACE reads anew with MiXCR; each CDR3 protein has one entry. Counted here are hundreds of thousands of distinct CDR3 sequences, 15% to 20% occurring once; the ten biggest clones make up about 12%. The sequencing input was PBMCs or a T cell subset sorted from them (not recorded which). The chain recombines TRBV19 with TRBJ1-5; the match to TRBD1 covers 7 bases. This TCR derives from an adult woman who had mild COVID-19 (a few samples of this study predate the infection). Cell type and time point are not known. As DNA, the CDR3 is TGTGCCAGTAGTGGACAGGAGCATCAGCCCCAGCATTTT. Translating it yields CASSGQEHQPQHF. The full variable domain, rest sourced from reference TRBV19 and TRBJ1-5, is DGGITQSPKYLFRKEGQNVTLSCEQNLNHDAMYWYRQDPGQGLRLIYYSQIVNDFQKGDIAEGYSVSREKKESFPLTVTSAQKNPTAFYLCASSGQEHQPQHFGDGTRLSIL.